The 2 T cell receptor beta chains below come from one sample, sequenced in a study of shared clonotypes between healthy human individuals. Repertoires were generated with immunoSEQ multiplex PCR, while TCRdb's copy carries only in-frame clones and drops some. This sample carries some 1 million clones, approximately 76% of them seen once, and the ten largest clones take about 1.4%. The sample consisted of memory CD4+ T cells sorted from blood. Noted subset: CD45RA-negative fraction. These receptors were taken from a man in his late teens or twenties in good health.

This clone was observed a handful of times. The chain is built from TRBV7-9 and TRBJ1-1; tentatively, D is TRBD1 (6 bases). Trimming removed 7 bases from V and 1 base from J, with 13 bases in between. The CDR3 runs to 14 residues. The germline V gene has CDR1 SEHNR and CDR2 FQNEAQ (reference sequence). The CDR3 loop is CASNEDRANTEAFF. The CDR3 DNA reads as TGTGCCAGCAACGAGGACAGAGCGAACACTGAAGCTTTCTTT.

The count of this clone is one. The rearrangement joins TRBV11-2 to TRBJ2-3, with a tentative D call TRBD2 (6 bases). The CDR3 is 16 residues long. V gave up 4 bases and J gave up 3 bases, with 17 bases separating them. From germline, CDR1 is SGHAT and CDR2 FQNNGV. The chain's CDR3 is CASSSLMGGTTDTQYF. CDR3 in DNA: TGTGCCAGCAGCTCCTTAATGGGCGGGACGACAGATACGCAGTATTTT.